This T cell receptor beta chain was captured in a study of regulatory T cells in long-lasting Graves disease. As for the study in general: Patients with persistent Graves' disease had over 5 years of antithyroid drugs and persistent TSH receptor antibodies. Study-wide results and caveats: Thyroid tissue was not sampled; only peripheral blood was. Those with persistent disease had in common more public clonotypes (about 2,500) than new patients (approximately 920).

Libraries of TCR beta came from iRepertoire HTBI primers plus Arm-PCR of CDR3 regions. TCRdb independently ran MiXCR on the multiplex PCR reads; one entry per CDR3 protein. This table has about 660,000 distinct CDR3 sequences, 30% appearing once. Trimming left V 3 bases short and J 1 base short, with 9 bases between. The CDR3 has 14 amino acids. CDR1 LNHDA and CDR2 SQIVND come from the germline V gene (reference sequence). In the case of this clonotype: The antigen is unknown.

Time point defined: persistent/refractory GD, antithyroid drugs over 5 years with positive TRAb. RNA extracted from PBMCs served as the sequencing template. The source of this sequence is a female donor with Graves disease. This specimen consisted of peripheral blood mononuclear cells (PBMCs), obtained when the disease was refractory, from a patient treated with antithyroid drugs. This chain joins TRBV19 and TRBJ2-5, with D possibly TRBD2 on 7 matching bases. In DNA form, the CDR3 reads TGTGCCAGTAGTATGGGGGGGCCCCAAGAGACCCAGTACTTC. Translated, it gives CASSMGGPQETQYF. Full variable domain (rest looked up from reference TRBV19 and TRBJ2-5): DGGITQSPKYLFRKEGQNVTLSCEQNLNHDAMYWYRQDPGQGLRLIYYSQIVNDFQKGDIAEGYSVSREKKESFPLTVTSAQKNPTAFYLCASSMGGPQETQYFGPGTRLLVL.